The text below deals with one T cell receptor (beta chain). Its antigen remains unidentified. Germline loops: CDR1 SEHNR, CDR2 FQNEAQ (reference sequence). This CDR3 contains 14 residues. This sample was taken from a study of cytomegalovirus exposure and HLA in healthy donors. Turning to the study itself: Unique TCRs from HLA-typed donors, 70 million to 100 million of them, were held in an early data release. Study-wide points: The majority of CMV-associated TCR beta chains were reported as apparently HLA-restricted in a later analysis. Previous analysis showed most TCR beta V segments were productive about 90% or about 30% of the time. DRB1 had the most TCR associations and HLA-C the fewest, a later analysis found, with rates varying by HLA locus.

The PCR was carried out with 60 Vbeta primers and 13 Jbeta primers. The assay was immunoSEQ multiplex PCR, and TCRdb's table has in-frame clones only and misses some. The sample includes 80,000 to 100,000 clones, about 81% of them seen just once. The TCR comes from a middle-aged man in good health and CMV-seronegative. The material sequenced was PBMCs. The rearrangement links TRBV7-9 to TRBJ2-5; tentatively, D is TRBD1 (5 bases). The J call may be faulty, since TRBJ2-7 better matches the DNA end. The CDR3 nucleotides read TGTGCCAGCAACCACGGACACAAAACCTACGAGCAGTACTTC. Translating it yields CASNHGHKTYEQYF.